The sequence of this T cell receptor (beta chain) was determined in a study of CD8+CD57+ T cells in acquired aplastic anemia. Turning to the study itself: Sorted CD4+ and CD8+ cells gave a mean 3.2 ug DNA, range roughly 0.18 to 30 ug.

The CDR3 covers 15 residues. The V gene's germline CDR1 is SQVTM and CDR2 ANQGSEA. The template for TCR beta VDJ and CDR3 sequence profiling was genomic DNA. TCRdb independently ran MiXCR on the reads; one entry per CDR3 protein. The sample contains 400,000 to 600,000 distinct CDR3 sequences, less than 35% of which appear only once. It was patients with CD8+CD57+ cell expansion by flow cytometry who were chosen for sequencing. Remarks on this clonotype: Its antigen is not identified. At one boundary the junction diverges from the germline segment, which might be a read error.

Study findings and constraints: Some 28 CD8+ CDR3 sequences occurred in both the patients and the controls. In CD8+ cells, Simpson's diversity showed no significant difference between patients and controls.

The sample consisted of sorted CD4+, CD8+, or CD8+CD57+ T cells (not recorded which) from PBMCs. This chain joins TRBV29-1 and TRBJ1-2, with 11 bases lining up with TRBD1. This sequence was found in a human donor with aplastic anemia. CDR3 coding DNA: TGCAGCGTGGAAGGACAGGGGGCTTCTAACTATGGCTACACCTTC. This encodes CSVEGQGASNYGYTF. Filled out from reference TRBV29-1 and TRBJ1-2, the complete variable domain reads SAVISQKPSRDICQRGTSLTIQCQVDSQVTMMFWYRQQPGQSLTLIATANQGSEATYESGFVIDKFPISRPNLTFSTLTVSNMSPEDSSIYLCSVEGQGASNYGYTFGSGTRLTVV.